The 25 T cell receptor beta chains given below trace back to one sample, sequenced in a study of cytomegalovirus exposure and HLA in healthy donors. The PCR ran on 60 Vbeta and 13 Jbeta primers. Method: immunoSEQ multiplex PCR; TCRdb's copy keeps in-frame clones and lacks some. The table has about 160,000 clones, about 80% seen once. The material sequenced was PBMCs. These receptors were collected from a man younger than 45 in good health and CMV-seronegative.

This chain connects TRBV7-2 to TRBJ2-5, with TRBD2 matching over 7 bases. Germline V gives CDR1 SGHTA, CDR2 FQGNSA. This CDR3 spans 16 amino acids. With 1 base clipped from V and 1 base from J, the junction kept 6 bases outside the gene matches. The chain's CDR3 is CASSLVALAVQETQYF. CDR3 nucleotides: TGTGCCAGCAGCTTAGTAGCTCTAGCGGTCCAAGAGACCCAGTACTTC.

The chain joins TRBV7-9 to TRBJ2-5; 9 nucleotides line up with TRBD1. CDR3 length equals 14 residues. J was trimmed by 1 base and V by 4 bases; bases with no gene match: 1. Germline V gene sequence: CDR1 SEHNR, CDR2 FQNEAQ (reference sequence). This chain's CDR3 is CASSSTGGQETQYF. For the CDR3, the DNA is TGTGCCAGCAGCTCGACAGGGGGCCAAGAGACCCAGTACTTC.

V gene TRBV7-8 combines with J gene TRBJ2-7, with 7 bases matching TRBD2. This CDR3 has 17 residues. The ends lost 7 bases at V and 4 bases at J; junction bases unmatched: 19. CDR1 and CDR2 from the germline V gene are SGHVS and FQNEAQ. The DNA for the CDR3 is TGTGCCAGCACCGAGGTCGGGGGGAGGTTGCTTACTTACGAGCAGTACTTC. It encodes CASTEVGGRLLTYEQYF.

This clone was picked up a small number of times. The genes are TRBV19 and TRBJ2-1, with TRBD2 matching 16 bases. V lost 10 bases and J lost 1; bases outside the gene matches: 7. CDR1 LNHDA and CDR2 SQIVND come from the germline V gene (reference sequence). This CDR3 spans 17 amino acids. The CDR3 nucleotides read TGTGCCACTAAGGGACTAGCGGGAGGGCAATCCTACAATGAGCAGTTCTTC. This codes for CATKGLAGGQSYNEQFF.

The chain joins TRBV25-1 to TRBJ2-5; no firm D call. The last part of the DNA fits TRBJ2-7 better; the J call may be wrong. Germline V lookup: CDR1 MGHDK, CDR2 SYGVNS. The CDR3 runs 12 residues. CDR3 sequence: CASSEYTYEQYF. CDR3 sequence (DNA): TGTGCCAGCAGTGAATATACCTACGAGCAGTACTTC.

The chain employs TRBV21-1 and TRBJ2-2; whether TRBD2, the table's D call, matches the DNA was not checked. TRBV21-1 is a known pseudogene. This CDR3 spans 17 amino acids. The CDR3 DNA follows: TGTGCCAGCAGCACCCATAAGGGGGGACTAGCGTCCGGGGAGCTGTTTTTT. Translating it yields CASSTHKGGLASGELFF.

In its sample, this clone was seen once. This chain links TRBV4-3 with TRBJ2-2, with a possible D match to TRBD2 (5 bases). Germline assignment: CDR1 LGHNA and CDR2 YSLEER. This CDR3 has 17 amino acids. Trimming removed 0 bases from V and 8 bases from J, with 19 bases in between. The CDR3 protein is CASSQDPPSAGLGELFF. CDR3 sequence (DNA): TGCGCCAGCAGCCAAGATCCCCCTTCGGCAGGACTGGGGGAGCTGTTTTTT.

By share of the sample, this clone is medium-sized. This chain connects TRBV10-3 to TRBJ1-5; tentatively, D is TRBD1 (6 bases). The ends were cut back, 8 bases at V and 8 bases at J, with 16 bases in the middle. From germline, CDR1 is ENHRY and CDR2 SYGVKD. The CDR3 length is 13 residues. CDR3 sequence (DNA): TGTGCCATCGGAACAGGGATGGGTGAGCCCCAGCATTTT. Amino acids: CAIGTGMGEPQHF.

The chain is built from TRBV15 and TRBJ2-3; D gene uncertain. CDR3 length: 18 residues. V lost 2 bases and J lost 3, with 21 bases in between. CDR1 is LNHNV, CDR2 YYDKDF, per germline (reference sequence). The CDR3 nucleotides read TGTGCCACCAGCAGATTCCCGATCGAGCAGTACGGGACAGATACGCAGTATTTT. Amino acids: CATSRFPIEQYGTDTQYF.

Written as DNA, the CDR3 is TGTGCCAGCAGCTTACTATGGGAGACCCAGTACTTC. Amino acid sequence: CASSLLWETQYF. The J gene is TRBJ2-5, the V gene TRBV7-2; no reliable D call. Trimming took off 2 bases at V and 5 bases at J, with 6 bases between the two ends. The CDR3 is 12 amino acids. Germline lookup yields CDR1 SGHTA and CDR2 FQGNSA.

The J gene is TRBJ2-7, the V gene TRBV9, with D possibly being TRBD1 (5 bases). Trimming removed 3 bases from V and 1 base from J, with 8 bases in between. Per germline, CDR1 SGDLS and CDR2 YYNGEE. This CDR3 region has 13 residues. The CDR3 sequence is CASSGQSSYEQYF. CDR3 in DNA: TGTGCCAGCAGCGGACAGAGTTCCTACGAGCAGTACTTC. The full variable domain, its missing parts supplied by reference TRBV9 and TRBJ2-7, is DSGVTQTPKHLITATGQRVTLRCSPRSGDLSVYWYQQSLDQGLQFLIQYYNGEERAKGNILERFSAQQFPDLHSELNLSSLELGDSALYFCASSGQSSYEQYFGPGTRLTVT.

This CDR3 is CAWRGGQGFQETQYF. In nucleotides, the CDR3 is TGTGCCTGGAGAGGGGGACAGGGGTTTCAAGAGACCCAGTACTTC. The genes are TRBV30 and TRBJ2-5; 10 positions agree with TRBD1. From germline, CDR1 is GTSNPN and CDR2 SVGIG (reference sequence). The CDR3 contains 15 residues. J lost 2 bases, V lost 3 bases, and 6 bases had no gene match.

Notes on this clone: A read error may produce the germline difference seen at one junction end. This chain joins TRBV6-1 and TRBJ1-1, with 7 nucleotides matching TRBD1. CDR3 length: 16 amino acids. The germline gives CDR1 MNHNS, CDR2 SASEGT. The CDR3, as DNA: TGTGCCAGCACTGAACTCCCCGGACAGGAGAACACTGAAGCTTTCTTT. Its protein product is CASTELPGQENTEAFF.

The chain recombines TRBV29-1 with TRBJ2-5; tentatively, D is TRBD1 (6 bases). The DNA end lines up better with TRBJ2-7; the J call may be wrong. Germline V gene sequence: CDR1 SQVTM, CDR2 ANQGSEA. The CDR3 contains 13 residues. DNA for the CDR3: TGCAGCGTCAGACGGACAGTCGGCTACGAGCAGTACTTC. Its translation is CSVRRTVGYEQYF.

The chain uses TRBV5-6 and TRBJ2-1; 8 bases line up with TRBD1. CDR1 and CDR2 (germline): SGHDT, YYEEEE. V gave up 6 bases and J gave up 4 bases; unmatched junction bases: 9. The CDR3 totals 15 residues. The CDR3, as DNA: TGTGCCAGCACCCCCGGGACAGGCCTATACAATGAGCAGTTCTTC. It yields the protein CASTPGTGLYNEQFF.

The chain carries TRBV19 and TRBJ2-1, with no clear D. The length of the CDR3 is 16 residues. The germline V and J ends were trimmed by 6 bases and 0 bases, with 15 bases remaining between them. Germline assignment: CDR1 LNHDA and CDR2 SQIVND (reference sequence). The CDR3 loop is CASRADTASSYNEQFF. The CDR3 DNA reads as TGTGCCAGTAGGGCCGACACGGCCAGCTCCTACAATGAGCAGTTCTTC.

The CDR3 DNA reads as TGTGCCAGCAGCTCCCCCGGGACTGACTTCTCCTACGAGCAGTACTTC. It specifies CASSSPGTDFSYEQYF. This chain connects TRBV13 to TRBJ2-7; D might be TRBD2 (6 bases). The CDR3 covers 16 residues. Germline V CDR1 and CDR2: PRHDT, FYEKMQ (reference sequence). Trimming cost V 4 bases and J 0 bases, with 16 bases left between them.

The CDR3 loop is CASSGQNTEAFF. The CDR3 nucleotides are TGTGCCAGCAGCGGACAGAACACTGAAGCTTTCTTT. The rearrangement joins TRBV7-9 to TRBJ1-1, with TRBD1 as a possible D gene (5 bases). The germline V gene has CDR1 SEHNR and CDR2 FQNEAQ (reference sequence). The CDR3 has 12 residues. The V gene lost 5 bases and the J gene lost 1 base, with 5 bases spanning the gap. Full variable domain (remainder filled in from reference TRBV7-9 and TRBJ1-1): DTGVSQNPRHKITKRGQNVTFRCDPISEHNRLYWYRQTLGQGPEFLTYFQNEAQLEKSRLLSDRFSAERPKGSFSTLEIQRTEQGDSAMYLCASSGQNTEAFFGQGTRLTVV.

The V call is TRBV18, the J call TRBJ1-5, with D maybe TRBD1 (6 bases). V shed 4 bases and J shed 2 bases, with 9 bases lying between them. The germline V gene encodes CDR1 KGHSH and CDR2 LQKENI. The CDR3 length is 14 residues. The CDR3 sequence: CASSQGVGNQPQHF. In DNA, the CDR3 is TGTGCCAGCTCACAGGGGGTAGGCAATCAGCCCCAGCATTTT. The variable domain in full, with the rest retrieved from reference TRBV18 and TRBJ1-5, is NAGVMQNPRHLVRRRGQEARLRCSPMKGHSHVYWYRQLPEEGLKFMVYLQKENIIDESGMPKERFSAEFPKEGPSILRIQQVVRGDSAAYFCASSQGVGNQPQHFGDGTRLSIL.

The chain joins TRBV9 to TRBJ2-1; the D gene is possibly TRBD1 (5 bases). Trimming left V 1 base short and J 5 bases short, with 10 bases between. The germline CDR1 and CDR2 sequences are SGDLS and YYNGEE. The CDR3 has 14 amino acids. CDR3 amino acids: CASSVLGRNNEQFF. Written as DNA, the CDR3 is TGTGCCAGCAGCGTATTGGGGCGGAACAATGAGCAGTTCTTC.

This chain joins TRBV7-9 and TRBJ1-2, with TRBD1 matching 8 bases. The junction had 6 bases not matched to a gene; V was cut back by 5 bases and J by 4 bases. This CDR3 has 14 residues. The V gene's germline CDR1 is SEHNR and CDR2 FQNEAQ (reference sequence). DNA of the CDR3: TGTGCCAGCAGCAGCGAGGGACAGGTCTATGGCTACACCTTC. As protein: CASSSEGQVYGYTF. The full variable domain, its missing parts supplied by reference TRBV7-9 and TRBJ1-2, is DTGVSQNPRHKITKRGQNVTFRCDPISEHNRLYWYRQTLGQGPEFLTYFQNEAQLEKSRLLSDRFSAERPKGSFSTLEIQRTEQGDSAMYLCASSSEGQVYGYTFGSGTRLTVV.

The V gene is TRBV7-2, the J gene TRBJ1-2; 9 positions agree with TRBD1. The germline V gene encodes CDR1 SGHTA and CDR2 FQGNSA. CDR3 length: 16 residues. The V and J ends lost 5 bases and 0 bases, in that order; junction bases with no gene match: 7. The CDR3 DNA reads as TGTGCCAGCAGCCCGACAGGGGGTATGGCTAACTATGGCTACACCTTC. Protein: CASSPTGGMANYGYTF. The full variable domain, rest sourced from reference TRBV7-2 and TRBJ1-2, is GAGVSQSPSNKVTEKGKDVELRCDPISGHTALYWYRQSLGQGLEFLIYFQGNSAPDKSGLPSDRFSAERTGGSVSTLTIQRTQQEDSAVYLCASSPTGGMANYGYTFGSGTRLTVV.

This clone showed up just a few times. Other DNA sequences of this sample code for an identical CDR3. The chain joins TRBV30 to TRBJ1-5, with 7 bases that match TRBD1. With 0 bases clipped from V and 4 bases from J, the junction kept 0 bases outside the gene matches. The germline CDR1 and CDR2 sequences are GTSNPN and SVGIG (reference sequence). The CDR3 has 13 residues. The CDR3 nucleotides read TGTGCCTGGAGTGTGACAGGGAATCAGCCCCAGCATTTT. It codes for CAWSVTGNQPQHF.

The J gene is TRBJ1-6, the V gene TRBV14; possible D gene TRBD1, 6 bases. This CDR3 is built from 14 residues. Trimming cost V 10 bases and J 7 bases, with 17 bases left between them. Germline V CDR1 and CDR2: SGHDN, FVKESK. The CDR3 is CATSRGGRNSPLHF. In DNA, the CDR3 is TGTGCCACCTCCCGGGGGGGGCGGAATTCACCCCTCCACTTT.

This chain links TRBV7-3 with TRBJ2-2; 11 bases are shared with TRBD2. After removal of 5 bases from V and 3 bases from J, the junction contained 5 bases not matched to a gene. The CDR3 runs to 16 residues. CDR1 and CDR2 from the germline V gene are SGHTA and FQGTGA. CDR3 sequence: CASSLRLAGYTGELFF. The CDR3 DNA is TGTGCCAGCAGCCTCCGACTAGCGGGGTACACCGGGGAGCTGTTTTTT.